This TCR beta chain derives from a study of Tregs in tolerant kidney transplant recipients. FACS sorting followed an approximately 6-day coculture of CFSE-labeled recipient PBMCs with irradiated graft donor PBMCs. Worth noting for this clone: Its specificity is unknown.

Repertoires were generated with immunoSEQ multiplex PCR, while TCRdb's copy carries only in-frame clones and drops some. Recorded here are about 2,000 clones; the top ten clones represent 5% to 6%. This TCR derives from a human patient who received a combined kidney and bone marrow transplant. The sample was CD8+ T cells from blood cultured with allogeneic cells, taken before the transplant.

The DNA read from the CDR3 is TGTGCCACCAGCAGAGATGTACAGTATAATGAAAAA. Translated, it gives CATSRDVQYNEK. The full-length CDR3 reads as CATSRDVQYNEKLFF. This chain connects TRBV15 to TRBJ1-4; D remains ambiguous. Read sequence stops 3 residues before the CDR3 end, and the germline J gene provides the missing end. The V and J ends lost 0 bases and 4 bases respectively, with 9 bases between them. The CDR3 consists of 15 residues. Germline CDR1 and CDR2: LNHNV and YYDKDF (reference sequence).